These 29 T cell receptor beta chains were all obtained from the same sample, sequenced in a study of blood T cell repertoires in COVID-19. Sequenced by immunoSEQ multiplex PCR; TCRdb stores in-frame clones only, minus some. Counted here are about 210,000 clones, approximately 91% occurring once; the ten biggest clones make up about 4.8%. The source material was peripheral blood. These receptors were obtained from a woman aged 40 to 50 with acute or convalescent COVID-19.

In DNA, the CDR3 is TGTGCCAGCAGCCCGCTCGACAGGGGCCAAGAAAAGGAGCAGTACGTC. Residues: CASSPLDRGQEKEQYV. The rearrangement joins TRBV7-7 to TRBJ2-7, with 8 bases identical to TRBD1. CDR1 and CDR2 from the germline V gene are SSHAT and FNYEAQ (reference sequence). The CDR3 runs to 16 residues. Trimming removed 5 bases from V and 7 bases from J; junction bases left unmatched: 16.

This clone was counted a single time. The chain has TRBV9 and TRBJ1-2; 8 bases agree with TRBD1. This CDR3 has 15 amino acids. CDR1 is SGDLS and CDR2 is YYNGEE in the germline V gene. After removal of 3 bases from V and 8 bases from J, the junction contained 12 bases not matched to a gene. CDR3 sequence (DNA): TGTGCCAGCAGCGCAAGGACAGGGACGGTAGGAGGCTACACCTTC. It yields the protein CASSARTGTVGGYTF.

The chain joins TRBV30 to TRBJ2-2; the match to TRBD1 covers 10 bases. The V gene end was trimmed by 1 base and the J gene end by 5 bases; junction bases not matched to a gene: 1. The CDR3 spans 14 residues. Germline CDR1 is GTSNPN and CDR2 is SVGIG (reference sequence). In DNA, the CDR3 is TGTGCCTGGAGTGGGACAGGGGGTACCGGGGAGCTGTTTTTT. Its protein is CAWSGTGGTGELFF.

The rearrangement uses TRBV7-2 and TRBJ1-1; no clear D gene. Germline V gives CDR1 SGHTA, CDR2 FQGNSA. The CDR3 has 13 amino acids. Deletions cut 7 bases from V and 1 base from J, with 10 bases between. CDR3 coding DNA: TGTGCCAGCACCGGGGAGGGGAACACTGAAGCTTTCTTT. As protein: CASTGEGNTEAFF.

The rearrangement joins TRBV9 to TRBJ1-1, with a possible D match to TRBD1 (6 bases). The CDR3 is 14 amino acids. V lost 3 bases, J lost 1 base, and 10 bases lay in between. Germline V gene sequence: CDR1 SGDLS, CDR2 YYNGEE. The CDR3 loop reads CASSAKTGNTEAFF. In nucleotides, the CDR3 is TGTGCCAGCAGCGCAAAGACAGGGAACACTGAAGCTTTCTTT.

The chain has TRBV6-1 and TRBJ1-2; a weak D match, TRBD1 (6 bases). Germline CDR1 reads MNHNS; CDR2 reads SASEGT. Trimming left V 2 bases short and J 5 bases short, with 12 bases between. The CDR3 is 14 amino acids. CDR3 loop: CASSELAGAYGYTF. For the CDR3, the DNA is TGTGCCAGCAGTGAATTGGCAGGGGCGTATGGCTACACCTTC.

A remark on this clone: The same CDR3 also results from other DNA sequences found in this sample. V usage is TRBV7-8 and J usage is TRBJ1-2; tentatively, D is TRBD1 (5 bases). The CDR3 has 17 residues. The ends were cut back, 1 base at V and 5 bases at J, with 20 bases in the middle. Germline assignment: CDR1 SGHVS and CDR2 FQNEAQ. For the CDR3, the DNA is TGTGCCAGCAGCTTAGGTCTTTCAGGGAAACGGGGGTATGGCTACACCTTC. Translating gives CASSLGLSGKRGYGYTF.

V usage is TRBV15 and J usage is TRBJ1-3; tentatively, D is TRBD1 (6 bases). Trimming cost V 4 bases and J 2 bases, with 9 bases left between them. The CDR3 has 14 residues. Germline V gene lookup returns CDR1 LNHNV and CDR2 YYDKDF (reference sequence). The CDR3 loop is CATSTRTAGNTIYF. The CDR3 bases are TGTGCCACCAGCACGAGGACAGCTGGAAACACCATATATTTT.

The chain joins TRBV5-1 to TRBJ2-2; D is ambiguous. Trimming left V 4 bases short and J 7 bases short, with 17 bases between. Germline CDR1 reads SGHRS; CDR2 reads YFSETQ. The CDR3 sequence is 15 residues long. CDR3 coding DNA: TGCGCCAGCAGCGCCGATCCCGGGTTCGTCGGGGAGCTGTTTTTT. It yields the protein CASSADPGFVGELFF.

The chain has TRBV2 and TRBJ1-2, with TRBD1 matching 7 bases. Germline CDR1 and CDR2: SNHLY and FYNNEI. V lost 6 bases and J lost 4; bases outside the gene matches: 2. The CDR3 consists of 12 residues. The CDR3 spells CASSGQAYGYTF. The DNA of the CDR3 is TGTGCCAGCAGCGGACAGGCCTATGGCTACACCTTC.

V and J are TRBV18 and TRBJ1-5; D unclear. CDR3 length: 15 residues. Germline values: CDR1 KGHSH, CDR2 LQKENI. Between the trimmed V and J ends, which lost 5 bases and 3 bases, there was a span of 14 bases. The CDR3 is CASSSRGHANQPQHF. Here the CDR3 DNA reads TGTGCCAGCTCAAGTCGCGGGCACGCCAATCAGCCCCAGCATTTT. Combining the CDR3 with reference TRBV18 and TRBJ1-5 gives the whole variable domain NAGVMQNPRHLVRRRGQEARLRCSPMKGHSHVYWYRQLPEEGLKFMVYLQKENIIDESGMPKERFSAEFPKEGPSILRIQQVVRGDSAAYFCASSSRGHANQPQHFGDGTRLSIL.

CDR3 sequence: CASSELGDSYGYTF. CDR3 in DNA: TGCGCCAGCAGTGAGTTGGGAGATAGCTATGGCTACACCTTC. V is TRBV10-2 and J is TRBJ1-2; D unresolved. Germline CDR1 reads WSHSY; CDR2 reads SAAADI. This CDR3 is 14 amino acids long. V was pared by 1 base and J by 4 bases, with 10 bases between.

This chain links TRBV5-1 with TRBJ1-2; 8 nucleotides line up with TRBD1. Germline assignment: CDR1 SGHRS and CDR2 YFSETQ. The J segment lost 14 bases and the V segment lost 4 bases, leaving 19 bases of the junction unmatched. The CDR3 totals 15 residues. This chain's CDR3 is CASSSWTGPNYGLTF. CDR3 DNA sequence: TGCGCCAGCAGCAGCTGGACAGGGCCTAACTATGGCTTGACCTTC.

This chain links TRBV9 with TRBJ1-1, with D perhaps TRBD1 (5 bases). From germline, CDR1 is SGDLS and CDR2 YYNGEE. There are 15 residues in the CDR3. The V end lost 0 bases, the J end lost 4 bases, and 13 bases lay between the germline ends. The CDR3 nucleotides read TGTGCCAGCAGCGTAGGCCCAGGGCAGGCCACTGAAGCTTTCTTT. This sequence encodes CASSVGPGQATEAFF.

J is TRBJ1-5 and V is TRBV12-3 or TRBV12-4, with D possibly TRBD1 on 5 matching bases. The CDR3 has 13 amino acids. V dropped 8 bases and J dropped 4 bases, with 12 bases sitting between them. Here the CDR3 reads CASRLKGNQPQHF. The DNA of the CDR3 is TGTGCCAGCCGCTTGAAGGGGAATCAGCCCCAGCATTTT.

CDR3 nucleotide sequence: TGTGCCAGCAGCCAGACAGGGCGGTTGAGCTATGGCTACACCTTC. This sequence encodes CASSQTGRLSYGYTF. The chain uses TRBV7-2 and TRBJ1-2; 7 nucleotides align to TRBD1. Trimming cost V 5 bases and J 4 bases; bases outside gene matches: 10. Germline CDR1 is SGHTA and CDR2 is FQGNSA. This CDR3 has 15 amino acids.

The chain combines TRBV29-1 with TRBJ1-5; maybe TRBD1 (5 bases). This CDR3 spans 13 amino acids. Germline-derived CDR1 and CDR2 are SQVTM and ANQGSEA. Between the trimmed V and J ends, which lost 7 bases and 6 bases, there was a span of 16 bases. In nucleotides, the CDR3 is TGCAGCGCTGGAGGGGCCAAGGGTCAGCCCCAGCATTTT. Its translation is CSAGGAKGQPQHF. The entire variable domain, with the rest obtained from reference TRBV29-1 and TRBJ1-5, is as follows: SAVISQKPSRDICQRGTSLTIQCQVDSQVTMMFWYRQQPGQSLTLIATANQGSEATYESGFVIDKFPISRPNLTFSTLTVSNMSPEDSSIYLCSAGGAKGQPQHFGDGTRLSIL.

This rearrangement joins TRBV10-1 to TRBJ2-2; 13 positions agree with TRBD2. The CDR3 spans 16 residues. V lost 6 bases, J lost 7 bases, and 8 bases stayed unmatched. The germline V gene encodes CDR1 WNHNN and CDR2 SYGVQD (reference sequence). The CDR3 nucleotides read TGCGCCAGCAGCCCCGGGACTAGCGGGGAGAGCGGGGAGCTGTTTTTT. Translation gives CASSPGTSGESGELFF.

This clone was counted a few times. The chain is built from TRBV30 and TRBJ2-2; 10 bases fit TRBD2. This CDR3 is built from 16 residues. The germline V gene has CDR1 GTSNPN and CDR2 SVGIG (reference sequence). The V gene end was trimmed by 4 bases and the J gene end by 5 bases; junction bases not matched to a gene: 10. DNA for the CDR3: TGTGCCTGGAAAAGCGGGGGGGCACAGAGGACCGGGGAGCTGTTTTTT. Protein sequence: CAWKSGGAQRTGELFF.

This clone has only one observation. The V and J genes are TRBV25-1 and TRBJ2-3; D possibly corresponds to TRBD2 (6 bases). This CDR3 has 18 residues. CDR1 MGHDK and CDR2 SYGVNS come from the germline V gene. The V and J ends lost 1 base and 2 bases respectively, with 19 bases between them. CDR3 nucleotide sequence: TGTGCCAGCAGTGAATCCCGGAGGAGGAGGGTACCCACAGATACGCAGTATTTT. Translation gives CASSESRRRRVPTDTQYF. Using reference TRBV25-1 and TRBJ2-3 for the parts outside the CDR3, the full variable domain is EADIYQTPRYLVIGTGKKITLECSQTMGHDKMYWYQQDPGMELHLIHYSYGVNSTEKGDLSSESTVSRIRTEHFPLTLESARPSHTSQYLCASSESRRRRVPTDTQYFGPGTRLTVL.

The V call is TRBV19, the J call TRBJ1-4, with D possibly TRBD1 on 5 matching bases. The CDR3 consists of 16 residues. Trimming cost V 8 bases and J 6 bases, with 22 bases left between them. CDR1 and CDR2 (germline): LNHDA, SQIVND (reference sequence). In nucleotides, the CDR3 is TGTGCCAGTGGTTCTCCTGTCGGGGGGGTTGATGAAAAACTGTTTTTT. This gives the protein CASGSPVGGVDEKLFF.

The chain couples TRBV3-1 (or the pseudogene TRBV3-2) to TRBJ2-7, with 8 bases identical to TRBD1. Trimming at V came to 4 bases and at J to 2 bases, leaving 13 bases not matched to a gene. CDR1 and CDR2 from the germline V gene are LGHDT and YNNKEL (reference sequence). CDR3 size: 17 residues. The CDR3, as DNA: TGTGCCAGCAGCCCCGACAGGGGTCTAGAACCTACCTACGAGCAGTACGTC. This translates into CASSPDRGLEPTYEQYV.

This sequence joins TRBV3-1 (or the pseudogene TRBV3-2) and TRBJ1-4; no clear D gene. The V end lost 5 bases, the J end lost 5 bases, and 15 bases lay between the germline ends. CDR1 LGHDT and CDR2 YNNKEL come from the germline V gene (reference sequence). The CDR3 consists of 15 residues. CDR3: CASSIGGVANEKLFF. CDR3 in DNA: TGTGCCAGCAGCATAGGAGGAGTGGCAAATGAAAAACTGTTTTTT.

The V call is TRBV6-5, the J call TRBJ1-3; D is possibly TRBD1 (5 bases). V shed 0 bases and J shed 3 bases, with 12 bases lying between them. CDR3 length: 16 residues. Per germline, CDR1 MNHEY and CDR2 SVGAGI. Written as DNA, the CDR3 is TGTGCCAGCAGTTACTCGACCCGGGGGGGTGGAAACACCATATATTTT. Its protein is CASSYSTRGGGNTIYF.

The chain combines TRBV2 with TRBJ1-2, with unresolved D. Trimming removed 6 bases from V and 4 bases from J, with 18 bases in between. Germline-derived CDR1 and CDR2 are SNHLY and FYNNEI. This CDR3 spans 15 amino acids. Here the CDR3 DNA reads TGTGCCAGCAGCGCCACTGGGCAGCTCTTCTATGGCTACACCTTC. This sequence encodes CASSATGQLFYGYTF.

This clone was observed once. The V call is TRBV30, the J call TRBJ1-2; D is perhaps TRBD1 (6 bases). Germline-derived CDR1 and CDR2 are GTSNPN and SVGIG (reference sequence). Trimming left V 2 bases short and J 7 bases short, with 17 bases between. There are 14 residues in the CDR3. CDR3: CAWSSNREGSGYTF. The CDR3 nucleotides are TGTGCCTGGAGTTCAAACAGGGAAGGGAGTGGCTACACCTTC. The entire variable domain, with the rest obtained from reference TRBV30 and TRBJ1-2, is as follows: SQTIHQWPATLVQPVGSPLSLECTVEGTSNPNLYWYRQAAGRGLQLLFYSVGIGQISSEVPQNLSASRPQDRQFILSSKKLLLSDSGFYLCAWSSNREGSGYTFGSGTRLTVV.

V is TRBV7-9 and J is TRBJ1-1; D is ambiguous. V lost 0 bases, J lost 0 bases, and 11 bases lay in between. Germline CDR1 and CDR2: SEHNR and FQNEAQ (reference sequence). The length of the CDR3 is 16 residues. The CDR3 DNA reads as TGTGCCAGCAGCTTAGCTAGCAACTCAATGAACACTGAAGCTTTCTTT. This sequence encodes CASSLASNSMNTEAFF.

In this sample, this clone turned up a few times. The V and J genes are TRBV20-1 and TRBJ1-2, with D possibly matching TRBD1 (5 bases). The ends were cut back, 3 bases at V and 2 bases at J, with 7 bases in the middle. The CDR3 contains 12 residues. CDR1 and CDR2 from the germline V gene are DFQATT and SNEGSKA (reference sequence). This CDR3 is CSASAGNYGYTF. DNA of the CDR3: TGCAGTGCTAGTGCAGGGAACTATGGCTACACCTTC.

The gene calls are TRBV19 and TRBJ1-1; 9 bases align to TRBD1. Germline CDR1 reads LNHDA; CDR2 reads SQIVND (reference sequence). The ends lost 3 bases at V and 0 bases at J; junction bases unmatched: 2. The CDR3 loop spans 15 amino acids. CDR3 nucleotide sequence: TGTGCCAGTAGTATTAGGGACAGGGTGAACACTGAAGCTTTCTTT. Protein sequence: CASSIRDRVNTEAFF.